These T cell receptor beta chains were read from a single sample in a study of blood T cell repertoires in COVID-19. Libraries were prepared by immunoSEQ multiplex PCR; TCRdb keeps only in-frame clonotypes and omits some of them. The table includes approximately 150,000 clones, more than 75% detected once. What was sequenced was peripheral blood. These receptors were collected from a human donor with acute or convalescent COVID-19. The donor label of this sample is uncertain. The CDR3 runs from the conserved cysteine through the conserved F or W. D genes are given only for firm matches. Where a row states a size, it is once, few, many or the class of an expanded clone; other rows omit it.

cdr3_length: 13
d_call: .
clone_size: .
j_call: TRBJ1-2
v_call: TRBV11-2
cdr3_aa: CASSSFSNYGYTF
cdr3_nt: TGTGCCAGCAGCTCGTTTAGTAACTATGGCTACACCTTC

cdr3_length: 13
d_call: .
clone_size: .
j_call: TRBJ1-4
v_call: TRBV16
cdr3_aa: CASSQSGPTGVLF
cdr3_nt: TGTGCCAGCAGCCAATCAGGCCCGACAGGAGTCCTTTTT

cdr3_length: 14
d_call: .
clone_size: .
j_call: TRBJ1-6
v_call: TRBV4-3
cdr3_aa: CASSPKTASSPLHF
cdr3_nt: TGCGCCAGCAGCCCGAAGACAGCCAGCTCACCCCTCCACTTT

cdr3_length: 15
d_call: .
clone_size: .
j_call: TRBJ2-1
v_call: TRBV30
cdr3_aa: CAWSSDSSSPNEQFF
cdr3_nt: TGTGCCTGGAGCTCGGACTCTAGCAGCCCCAATGAGCAGTTCTTC

cdr3_length: 15
d_call: TRBD2
clone_size: .
j_call: TRBJ2-1
v_call: TRBV6-5
cdr3_aa: CASSYSGTSYNEQFF
cdr3_nt: TGTGCCAGCAGTTACTCCGGGACTAGCTACAATGAGCAGTTCTTC

cdr3_length: 17
d_call: .
clone_size: .
j_call: TRBJ2-2
v_call: TRBV18
cdr3_aa: CASSPQSVRANTGELFF
cdr3_nt: TGTGCCAGCTCACCACAAAGCGTCCGCGCGAACACCGGGGAGCTGTTTTTT

cdr3_length: 15
d_call: TRBD1
clone_size: .
j_call: TRBJ1-5
v_call: TRBV9
cdr3_aa: CASSARTGENQPQHF
cdr3_nt: TGTGCCAGCAGCGCCCGGACAGGGGAAAATCAGCCCCAGCATTTT

cdr3_length: 14
d_call: .
clone_size: once
j_call: TRBJ1-1
v_call: TRBV3-1/TRBV3-2
cdr3_aa: CASSSRDRNTEAFF
cdr3_nt: TGTGCCAGCAGCTCCCGGGATAGGAACACTGAAGCTTTCTTT

cdr3_length: 13
d_call: .
clone_size: .
j_call: TRBJ2-3
v_call: TRBV12-3/TRBV12-4
cdr3_aa: CASSPSVPDTQYF
cdr3_nt: TGTGCCAGCAGCCCTTCGGTCCCAGATACGCAGTATTTT

cdr3_length: 14
d_call: .
clone_size: .
j_call: TRBJ1-1
v_call: TRBV6-1
cdr3_aa: CASSEWAGNTEAFF
cdr3_nt: TGTGCCAGCAGTGAATGGGCCGGGAACACTGAAGCTTTCTTT

cdr3_length: 14
d_call: TRBD1
clone_size: .
j_call: TRBJ1-6
v_call: TRBV14
cdr3_aa: CASSLTGGDSPLHF
cdr3_nt: TGTGCCAGCAGCCTCACAGGGGGCGATTCACCCCTCCACTTT

cdr3_length: 15
d_call: .
clone_size: .
j_call: TRBJ2-7
v_call: TRBV5-5
cdr3_aa: CASSLTQGLSYEQYF
cdr3_nt: TGTGCCAGCAGCTTAACCCAGGGCCTCTCCTACGAGCAGTACTTC

cdr3_length: 12
d_call: .
clone_size: .
j_call: TRBJ1-2
v_call: TRBV2
cdr3_aa: CASVGPGGGYTF
cdr3_nt: TGTGCCAGCGTTGGCCCGGGGGGTGGCTACACCTTC

cdr3_length: 15
d_call: .
clone_size: .
j_call: TRBJ1-6
v_call: TRBV18
cdr3_aa: CASSPPGRGWSPLHF
cdr3_nt: TGTGCCAGCTCACCACCCGGCAGGGGTTGGTCACCCCTCCACTTT

cdr3_length: 14
d_call: TRBD1
clone_size: .
j_call: TRBJ2-7
v_call: TRBV19
cdr3_aa: CASTRTGEGYEQYF
cdr3_nt: TGTGCCAGTACCAGGACAGGGGAAGGCTACGAGCAGTACTTC

cdr3_length: 15
d_call: .
clone_size: .
j_call: TRBJ2-2
v_call: TRBV29-1
cdr3_aa: CSVEEKDINTGELFF
cdr3_nt: TGCAGCGTTGAAGAAAAGGACATAAACACCGGGGAGCTGTTTTTT

cdr3_length: 16
d_call: TRBD1
clone_size: .
j_call: TRBJ1-1
v_call: TRBV5-6
cdr3_aa: CASSLNRGSMNTEAFF
cdr3_nt: TGTGCCAGCAGCTTAAACAGGGGGTCTATGAACACTGAAGCTTTCTTT

cdr3_length: 13
d_call: .
clone_size: .
j_call: TRBJ1-2
v_call: TRBV5-4
cdr3_aa: CASSRQPPHGYTF
cdr3_nt: TGTGCCAGCAGTCGACAGCCCCCACATGGCTACACCTTC

cdr3_length: 14
d_call: TRBD1
clone_size: few
j_call: TRBJ1-5
v_call: TRBV7-9
cdr3_aa: CASSSNTDRGHQHF
cdr3_nt: TGTGCCAGCAGCTCGAACACCGACAGGGGGCACCAGCATTTT

cdr3_length: 16
d_call: TRBD1
clone_size: few
j_call: TRBJ1-2
v_call: TRBV28
cdr3_aa: CASRSTGTGDIYGYTF
cdr3_nt: TGTGCCAGCAGATCAACCGGGACAGGGGATATCTATGGCTACACCTTC

cdr3_length: 12
d_call: TRBD1
clone_size: .
j_call: TRBJ1-4
v_call: TRBV30
cdr3_aa: CALGTANEKLFF
cdr3_nt: TGTGCCCTGGGGACAGCTAATGAAAAACTGTTTTTT

cdr3_length: 13
d_call: TRBD1
clone_size: .
j_call: TRBJ2-5
v_call: TRBV5-4
cdr3_aa: CASSMTGGETQYF
cdr3_nt: TGTGCCAGCAGTATGACAGGGGGAGAGACCCAGTACTTC

cdr3_length: 16
d_call: .
clone_size: once
j_call: TRBJ1-1
v_call: TRBV6-1
cdr3_aa: CASSDQPGARNTEAFF
cdr3_nt: TGTGCCAGCAGTGATCAACCAGGGGCGAGGAACACTGAAGCTTTCTTT

cdr3_length: 15
d_call: TRBD1
clone_size: .
j_call: TRBJ1-5
v_call: TRBV15
cdr3_aa: CATSRGDRGDQPQHF
cdr3_nt: TGTGCCACCAGCAGAGGTGACAGGGGGGATCAGCCCCAGCATTTT

cdr3_length: 13
d_call: TRBD2
clone_size: .
j_call: TRBJ2-5
v_call: TRBV5-6
cdr3_aa: CASSQAGQETQYF
cdr3_nt: TGTGCCAGCAGCCAAGCGGGGCAAGAGACCCAGTACTTC

cdr3_length: 12
d_call: .
clone_size: .
j_call: TRBJ2-7
v_call: TRBV7-9
cdr3_aa: CASSWAEYQQYF
cdr3_nt: TGTGCCAGCAGCTGGGCAGAGTACCAGCAGTACTTC

cdr3_length: 14
d_call: .
clone_size: .
j_call: TRBJ1-3
v_call: TRBV5-1
cdr3_aa: CASSSGEAGNTIYF
cdr3_nt: TGCGCCAGCAGCTCCGGGGAGGCTGGAAACACCATATATTTT

cdr3_length: 12
d_call: .
clone_size: .
j_call: TRBJ2-5
v_call: TRBV6-5
cdr3_aa: CASRWTEETQYF
cdr3_nt: TGTGCCAGCAGATGGACAGAAGAGACCCAGTACTTC

cdr3_length: 11
d_call: .
clone_size: .
j_call: TRBJ1-2
v_call: TRBV29-1
cdr3_aa: CSVGQNYGYTF
cdr3_nt: TGCAGCGTAGGACAGAACTATGGCTACACCTTC

cdr3_length: 10
d_call: .
clone_size: once
j_call: TRBJ2-5
v_call: TRBV20-1
cdr3_aa: CSFSRETQYF
cdr3_nt: TGCAGTTTCTCTAGGGAGACCCAGTACTTC

cdr3_length: 12
d_call: .
clone_size: .
j_call: TRBJ2-1
v_call: TRBV19
cdr3_aa: CASRPTPNEQFF
cdr3_nt: TGTGCCAGTAGGCCGACTCCCAACGAGCAGTTCTTC

cdr3_length: 17
d_call: .
clone_size: .
j_call: TRBJ2-1
v_call: TRBV11-2
cdr3_aa: CASSSRSLASGLNEQFF
cdr3_nt: TGTGCCAGCAGCTCCCGGTCTTTGGCGAGCGGCCTCAATGAGCAGTTCTTC

cdr3_length: 15
d_call: TRBD1
clone_size: .
j_call: TRBJ1-1
v_call: TRBV6-5
cdr3_aa: CASRGPGQGSPEAFF
cdr3_nt: TGTGCCAGCAGGGGACCGGGACAGGGGTCTCCTGAAGCTTTCTTT

cdr3_length: 14
d_call: .
clone_size: .
j_call: TRBJ2-7
v_call: TRBV30
cdr3_aa: CAWRRDNGGYEQYF
cdr3_nt: TGTGCCTGGAGGAGGGACAATGGGGGCTACGAGCAGTACTTC

cdr3_length: 15
d_call: TRBD1
clone_size: few
j_call: TRBJ1-1
v_call: TRBV6-5
cdr3_aa: CASSYGGGVNTEAFF
cdr3_nt: TGTGCCAGCAGTTATGGAGGGGGCGTGAACACTGAAGCTTTCTTT

cdr3_length: 15
d_call: TRBD1
clone_size: .
j_call: TRBJ2-7
v_call: TRBV28
cdr3_aa: CASSSTQGPAYEQYF
cdr3_nt: TGTGCCAGCAGTTCAACACAGGGGCCCGCCTACGAGCAGTACTTC

cdr3_length: 14
d_call: .
clone_size: .
j_call: TRBJ2-5
v_call: TRBV11-2
cdr3_aa: CASSLIAVPETQYF
cdr3_nt: TGTGCCAGCAGCTTAATCGCGGTCCCAGAGACCCAGTACTTC

cdr3_length: 16
d_call: TRBD2
clone_size: .
j_call: TRBJ2-5
v_call: TRBV18
cdr3_aa: CASSPRLAGGQETQYF
cdr3_nt: TGTGCCAGCTCACCACGACTAGCGGGGGGGCAAGAGACCCAGTACTTC

cdr3_length: 16
d_call: TRBD2
clone_size: .
j_call: TRBJ2-5
v_call: TRBV7-7
cdr3_aa: CASSLVAAGGTETQYF
cdr3_nt: TGTGCTAGCAGCTTAGTAGCAGCGGGAGGGACGGAGACCCAGTACTTC

cdr3_length: 17
d_call: .
clone_size: .
j_call: TRBJ2-2
v_call: TRBV27
cdr3_aa: CASSLSIGTSLTGELFF
cdr3_nt: TGTGCCAGCAGTTTATCGATCGGGACATCTCTAACCGGGGAGCTGTTTTTT